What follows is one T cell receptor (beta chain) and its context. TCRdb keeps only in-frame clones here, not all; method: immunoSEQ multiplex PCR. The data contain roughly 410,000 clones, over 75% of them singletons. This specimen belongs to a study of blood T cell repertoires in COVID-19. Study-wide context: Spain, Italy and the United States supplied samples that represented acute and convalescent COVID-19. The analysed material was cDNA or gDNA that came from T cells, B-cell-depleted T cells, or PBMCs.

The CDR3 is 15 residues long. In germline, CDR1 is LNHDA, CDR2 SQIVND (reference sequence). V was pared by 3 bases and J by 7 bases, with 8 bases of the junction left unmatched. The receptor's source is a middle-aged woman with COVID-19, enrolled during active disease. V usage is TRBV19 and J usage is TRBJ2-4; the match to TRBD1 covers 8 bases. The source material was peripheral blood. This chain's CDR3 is CASSIPYRQGNIQYF. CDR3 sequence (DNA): TGTGCCAGTAGTATCCCGTACAGACAGGGGAACATTCAGTACTTC.